This T cell receptor (beta chain) comes out of a study of beta chain features in type 1 diabetes. Purities in excess of 98% were seen in all sorted populations. V was clipped by 7 bases and J by 2 bases, with 15 bases between them. The CDR3 runs to 14 residues. Germline V gene sequence: CDR1 SNHLY, CDR2 FYNNEI. Turning to this clone: Antigen unknown.

Study conclusions and caveats: Possible PCR preference for shorter templates applied equally to patients and controls. More deletions and fewer insertions at VDJ junctions were found in patients with type 1 diabetes.

Expressed TCRB transcripts were sequenced because the isolated RNA had all been reverse transcribed beforehand. TCRdb's table, derived via immunoSEQ multiplex PCR, lists solely in-frame clones and lacks some. The sample lists about 180,000 clones, about 13% occurring once. V gene TRBV2 combines with J gene TRBJ2-7; D perhaps matches TRBD1 (5 bases). The sample was central memory CD4+ T cells from blood. This TCR was sampled from a woman in her late teens or twenties in good health. CDR3: CASNMGRTAYEQYF. The CDR3 DNA reads TGTGCCAGCAACATGGGGCGGACCGCCTACGAGCAGTACTTC. The full variable domain, its missing parts supplied by reference TRBV2 and TRBJ2-7, is EPEVTQTPSHQVTQMGQEVILRCVPISNHLYFYWYRQILGQKVEFLVSFYNNEISEKSEIFDDQFSVERPDGSNFTLKIRSTKLEDSAMYFCASNMGRTAYEQYFGPGTRLTVT.